This T cell receptor (beta chain) is drawn from a study of CD8 T cells in Susac syndrome. An input of about 0.45 to 1 ug of RNA was subjected to reverse transcription using random hexamers. The CDR3 of TCR beta was amplified by immunoSEQ multiplex PCR across 54 Vbeta and 13 Jbeta. From the immunoSEQ multiplex PCR reads, TCRdb called clonotypes with MiXCR, one entry per CDR3 protein. The data contain around 85,000 distinct CDR3 sequences, 85% to 95% of them singletons. In its sample, this clonotype was seen once. The CDR3 totals 15 residues. CDR1 is SGDLS, CDR2 YYNGEE, per germline. Trimming removed 0 bases at V and 0 bases at J, with 7 bases between.

Input material: CD8+ T cells from PBMCs. The rearrangement uses TRBV9 and TRBJ2-1, with no clear D. The receptor comes from a human donor with Susac syndrome. The CDR3 DNA sequence: TGTGCCAGCAGCGTAGACAGCCCCTCCTACAATGAGCAGTTCTTC. Protein: CASSVDSPSYNEQFF.